Following are 25 T cell receptor beta chains from one sample sequenced in a study of long-term antiretroviral therapy in people with HIV. They ran version v3.0 of the immunoSEQ assay at survey level. The protocol was immunoSEQ multiplex PCR, while the TCRdb copy is restricted to in-frame clones and leaves out a portion. The sample has over 15,000 clones, over 70% seen once. This specimen consisted of unsorted PBMCs, obtained approximately 2.2 years before starting antiretroviral therapy. The receptors stem from a man aged 25 to 40 with HIV.

This clone turned up a few times. This rearrangement joins TRBV27 to TRBJ2-1; D is possibly TRBD2 (5 bases). The CDR3 runs to 16 residues. Germline CDR1 is MNHEY and CDR2 is SMNVEV (reference sequence). The V gene lost 5 bases and the J gene lost 0 bases, with 14 bases spanning the gap. The CDR3 here is CASSAGLMSSYNEQFF. The CDR3 DNA is TGTGCCAGCAGTGCCGGACTGATGAGCTCCTACAATGAGCAGTTCTTC.

The V gene is TRBV6-1, the J gene TRBJ1-2, with TRBD1 matching 8 bases. V lost 0 bases and J lost 3; bases outside the gene matches: 15. Looked up from germline, CDR1 is MNHNS and CDR2 is SASEGT. The CDR3 consists of 19 residues. In DNA form, the CDR3 reads TGTGCCAGCAGTGAAGCGCTCCGACAGGGGATGGTGGGCCACTATGGCTACACCTTC. It translates to CASSEALRQGMVGHYGYTF.

This sequence joins TRBV6-6 and TRBJ1-2, with D maybe TRBD1 (5 bases). This CDR3 has 15 residues. V gave up 3 bases and J gave up 7 bases, with 18 bases separating them. Germline CDR1 is MNHNY and CDR2 is SVGAGI (reference sequence). In DNA form, the CDR3 reads TGTGCCAGCAGTTATTCCCCGGGGGTAACGTTTGGCTACACCTTC. Its translation is CASSYSPGVTFGYTF.

This clone was observed a few times. J is TRBJ1-5 and V is TRBV28; D remains ambiguous. This CDR3 contains 16 residues. V lost 1 base, J lost 2 bases, and 12 bases lay in between. Germline V gene sequence: CDR1 MDHEN, CDR2 SYDVKM. CDR3 sequence reads: CASSLSRADGNQPQHF. The CDR3 DNA reads as TGTGCCAGCAGTTTATCTCGGGCAGACGGCAATCAGCCCCAGCATTTT.

The chain joins TRBV5-6 to TRBJ2-7, with a tentative D call TRBD1 (6 bases). Trimming stripped 4 bases from V and 6 bases from J, with 20 bases between. CDR1 and CDR2 (germline): SGHDT, YYEEEE. This CDR3 is 15 amino acids long. CDR3 sequence reads: CASSLKPGTSSEQYF. CDR3 DNA sequence: TGTGCCAGCAGCCTAAAACCCGGGACAAGCAGCGAGCAGTACTTC.

The V gene is TRBV7-9, the J gene TRBJ2-7; D may be TRBD1 (5 bases). Germline lookup yields CDR1 SEHNR and CDR2 FQNEAQ (reference sequence). V gave up 1 base and J gave up 3 bases, with 10 bases separating them. The CDR3 is made up of 14 amino acids. The DNA of the CDR3 is TGTGCCAGCAGCTTAGAGACAGCAATCTACGAGCAGTACTTC. Residues: CASSLETAIYEQYF.

This clone was seen a single time. The chain combines TRBV7-9 with TRBJ2-5; TRBD2 agrees at 8 bases. CDR1 is SEHNR, CDR2 FQNEAQ, per germline (reference sequence). Trimming at V came to 3 bases and at J to 2 bases, leaving 11 bases not matched to a gene. CDR3 length: 17 amino acids. The CDR3 sequence is CASSFQIGLALQETQYF. The CDR3 DNA is TGTGCCAGCAGCTTCCAAATAGGACTAGCATTGCAAGAGACCCAGTACTTC.

The V call is TRBV5-1, the J call TRBJ2-2; no firm D call. The length of the CDR3 is 14 residues. The V end lost 5 bases, the J end lost 1 base, and 9 bases lay between the germline ends. The V gene's germline CDR1 is SGHRS and CDR2 YFSETQ. The CDR3 sequence is CASSSDGNTGELFF. CDR3 DNA sequence: TGCGCCAGCAGTTCCGACGGGAACACCGGGGAGCTGTTTTTT.

Judged by abundance, this clone is large (0.1 to 1%). This chain connects TRBV7-2 to TRBJ1-1, with a weak D call TRBD1 (6 bases). Trimming cost V 0 bases and J 3 bases, with 11 bases left between them. The CDR3 sequence is 15 residues long. Germline V gives CDR1 SGHTA, CDR2 FQGNSA. CDR3 nucleotide sequence: TGTGCCAGCAGCTTAGCTAACAGGGCCGACACTGAAGCTTTCTTT. Its translation: CASSLANRADTEAFF.

The chain carries TRBV7-3 and TRBJ2-2; TRBD2 matches at 14 bases. V was pared by 4 bases and J by 0 bases, with 7 bases of the junction left unmatched. This CDR3 is 19 amino acids long. CDR1 and CDR2 from the germline V gene are SGHTA and FQGTGA. The DNA for the CDR3 is TGTGCCAGCAGCTATTCCGGGACTAGCGGGGGCCCGAACACCGGGGAGCTGTTTTTT. Translated, it gives CASSYSGTSGGPNTGELFF. The variable domain in full, completed from reference TRBV7-3 and TRBJ2-2, reads GAGVSQTPSNKVTEKGKYVELRCDPISGHTALYWYRQSLGQGPEFLIYFQGTGAADDSGLPNDRFFAVRPEGSVSTLKIQRTERGDSAVYLCASSYSGTSGGPNTGELFFGEGSRLTVL.

This clone showed up just once. This rearrangement joins TRBV6-5 to TRBJ1-2, with a tentative D call TRBD1 (6 bases). CDR1 is MNHEY and CDR2 is SVGAGI in the germline V gene. This CDR3 region has 13 residues. V was clipped by 7 bases and J by 4 bases, with 13 bases between them. In DNA, the CDR3 is TGTGCCAGCAACTACAGGGCTGGCTATGGCTACACCTTC. Amino acids: CASNYRAGYGYTF.

The chain links TRBV10-3 to TRBJ2-7; 7 bases agree with TRBD1. The germline V gene has CDR1 ENHRY and CDR2 SYGVKD. Losses at the gene ends were 10 bases for V and 0 bases for J; bases not matched to a gene: 9. This CDR3 is 14 amino acids long. The CDR3 loop reads CATLGTASSYEQYF. CDR3 in DNA: TGTGCCACTCTAGGGACAGCAAGCTCCTACGAGCAGTACTTC.

V and J are TRBV28 and TRBJ1-2; D may be TRBD1 (6 bases). The germline gives CDR1 MDHEN, CDR2 SYDVKM. V was cut by 5 bases and J by 0 bases, with 10 bases left in between. The CDR3 spans 14 residues. The CDR3 sequence: CASSLGASNYGYTF. Here the CDR3 DNA reads TGTGCCAGCAGTCTGGGGGCGTCTAACTATGGCTACACCTTC.

This chain links TRBV19 with TRBJ2-3, with a possible D match to TRBD2 (5 bases). V was clipped by 9 bases and J by 9 bases, with 13 bases between them. This CDR3 has 11 amino acids. The germline V gene has CDR1 LNHDA and CDR2 SQIVND (reference sequence). For the CDR3, the DNA is TGTGCCAGCCAGGCGAGCGGAACGCAGTATTTT. This encodes CASQASGTQYF. The full variable domain, its missing parts supplied by reference TRBV19 and TRBJ2-3, is DGGITQSPKYLFRKEGQNVTLSCEQNLNHDAMYWYRQDPGQGLRLIYYSQIVNDFQKGDIAEGYSVSREKKESFPLTVTSAQKNPTAFYLCASQASGTQYFGPGTRLTVL.

The gene calls are TRBV4-2 and TRBJ1-6; a weak D match, TRBD1 (5 bases). Germline CDR1 is LGHNA and CDR2 is YNFKEQ. The CDR3 runs 14 residues. V was pared by 3 bases and J by 10 bases, with 13 bases between. CDR3 loop: CASSQGQRESPLHF. In DNA, the CDR3 is TGTGCCAGCAGCCAGGGGCAGAGGGAGTCACCCCTCCACTTT.

This clone showed up just once. The V call is TRBV7-2, the J call TRBJ2-5; no clear D. CDR3 length equals 13 residues. The germline CDR1 and CDR2 sequences are SGHTA and FQGNSA. The V end lost 6 bases, the J end lost 1 base, and 9 bases lay between the germline ends. The CDR3 region is CASSPSPQETQYF. The CDR3 DNA follows: TGTGCCAGCAGTCCCTCCCCCCAAGAGACCCAGTACTTC.

This rearrangement joins TRBV11-2 to TRBJ2-1; the match to TRBD1 covers 7 bases. This CDR3 spans 14 amino acids. Per the germline V gene, CDR1 is SGHAT and CDR2 is FQNNGV. The trim removed 9 bases at V and 4 bases at J, leaving 9 bases unmatched. DNA for the CDR3: TGTGCCAGTGCCCTTCCGGGACAGTACAATGAGCAGTTCTTC. Encoded protein: CASALPGQYNEQFF.

J is TRBJ2-2 and V is TRBV9; 7 positions match TRBD1. Germline V gene data show CDR1 as SGDLS and CDR2 as YYNGEE. J lost 0 bases, V lost 3 bases, and 2 bases had no gene match. There are 15 residues in the CDR3. The DNA for the CDR3 is TGTGCCAGCAGCGAGACAGGGTCGAACACCGGGGAGCTGTTTTTT. The encoded protein is CASSETGSNTGELFF.

The V call is TRBV5-1, the J call TRBJ2-1; weak D call: TRBD1 (5 bases). Germline V lookup: CDR1 SGHRS, CDR2 YFSETQ. The CDR3 has 13 amino acids. The ends were cut back, 4 bases at V and 7 bases at J, with 12 bases in the middle. The chain's CDR3 is CASSPRVGNEQFF. CDR3 in DNA: TGCGCCAGCAGCCCCAGGGTAGGGAATGAGCAGTTCTTC.

The chain joins TRBV15 to TRBJ2-7; D ambiguous. Trimming removed 2 bases from V and 0 bases from J, with 5 bases in between. Germline V gives CDR1 LNHNV, CDR2 YYDKDF (reference sequence). The CDR3 extends over 13 amino acids. CDR3 region: CATSRPTSYEQYF. In nucleotides, the CDR3 is TGTGCCACCAGCAGACCAACCTCCTACGAGCAGTACTTC.

The chain joins TRBV20-1 to TRBJ2-1; D is ambiguous. Germline V gene lookup returns CDR1 DFQATT and CDR2 SNEGSKA (reference sequence). The CDR3 covers 11 residues. V was cut by 2 bases and J by 7 bases, with 6 bases left in between. For the CDR3, the DNA is TGCAGTGCTAGATGGGTAAATGAGCAGTTCTTC. It translates to CSARWVNEQFF.

This clone has just a few counts. This chain uses TRBV5-1 with TRBJ1-5; no definite D call. This CDR3 is built from 12 residues. Looked up from germline, CDR1 is SGHRS and CDR2 is YFSETQ. Trimming took 0 bases from V and 6 from J, leaving 4 bases between them. CDR3 loop: CASSLDGQPQHF. The DNA for the CDR3 is TGCGCCAGCAGCTTGGACGGTCAGCCCCAGCATTTT.

This sequence joins TRBV27 and TRBJ1-6; 10 bases match TRBD1. V shed 6 bases and J 7 bases; nucleotides not matched to a gene: 0. The germline CDR1 and CDR2 sequences are MNHEY and SMNVEV (reference sequence). The CDR3 has 13 residues. CDR3 nucleotide sequence: TGTGCCAGCAGGACAGGGGGCAATTCACCCCTCCACTTT. Translation gives CASRTGGNSPLHF.

The rearrangement joins TRBV27 to TRBJ1-2; 8 bases agree with TRBD1. Germline V gene sequence: CDR1 MNHEY, CDR2 SMNVEV (reference sequence). Trimming at V came to 7 bases and at J to 7 bases, leaving 11 bases not matched to a gene. There are 14 residues in the CDR3. Here the CDR3 reads CASTSVGQGGGYTF. The CDR3 DNA reads as TGTGCCAGCACCTCGGTCGGACAGGGCGGTGGCTACACCTTC.

J is TRBJ1-2 and V is TRBV12-5, with D maybe TRBD1 (5 bases). Germline CDR1 LGHNT, CDR2 FRNRAP. This CDR3 has 13 residues. Trimming stripped 5 bases from V and 7 bases from J, with 14 bases between. The CDR3 spells CASGGSGRGGYTF. CDR3 DNA: TGTGCTAGTGGTGGATCAGGGAGAGGTGGCTACACCTTC.